This TCR beta chain derives from a study of kidney transplant recipient with SARS-CoV-2 infection. The CDR3 runs to 17 residues. The V gene's germline CDR1 is MNHNS and CDR2 SASEGT. Trimming took 4 bases from V and 6 from J, leaving 22 bases between them. Concerning this clonotype itself: A single base separates this from a much larger clone, so it may be a read error.

MiXCR was run by TCRdb on the reads, yielding one entry per CDR3 protein. The sample lists 200,000 to 300,000 distinct CDR3 sequences; about 28% were seen once. This clonotype was obtained from a male patient aged 30 to 39 who had COVID-19 and was a kidney transplant recipient. Some of these T cells may belong to the graft donor. This rearrangement joins TRBV6-1 to TRBJ1-3; TRBD1 might be the D (5 bases). The sample was a blood sample, taken at baseline and on roughly day 110 from a kidney transplant recipient. Here the CDR3 DNA reads TGTGCCAGCAGTGTCTTTCGGGGGGAGGCAGGGCAAAACACCATATATTTT. Translating it yields CASSVFRGEAGQNTIYF.